These 25 T cell receptor beta chains came from one sample sequenced in a study of blood T cell repertoires in COVID-19 (dated by TCRdb to about 2020). Library preparation used the immunoSEQ multiplex PCR assay. The table comes from immuneACCESS by way of TCRdb, which keeps in-frame sequences with V and J called. Part of the clones is missing from these tables; in studies checked, under half for an unresolved V gene and the rest for unknown reasons. In this sample the table shows roughly 150,000 clones, about 80% of which occur a single time. The ten largest clonotypes hold 35% to 45% of the sample. The specimen sequenced was peripheral blood. The receptors were sampled from a human donor in a cohort sampled during active COVID-19.

The rearrangement links TRBV11-3 to TRBJ2-7; 7 bases line up with TRBD2. V was clipped by 1 base and J by 5 bases; unmatched bases: 8. This CDR3 comprises 15 residues. Germline V gives CDR1 SGHNT, CDR2 YENEEA. The CDR3 spells CASSLGAAGKDEQYF. The CDR3 bases are TGTGCCAGCAGCTTAGGGGCAGCGGGGAAGGACGAGCAGTACTTC.

The chain is built from TRBV7-2 and TRBJ2-1; 9 nucleotides line up with TRBD2. This CDR3 contains 17 residues. Germline V gene data show CDR1 as SGHTA and CDR2 as FQGNSA. J lost 1 base, V lost 2 bases, and 6 bases had no gene match. The CDR3 bases are TGTGCCAGCAGCTTAAGCCTAGCGGGGCGATCCTACAATGAGCAGTTCTTC. The encoded protein is CASSLSLAGRSYNEQFF.

This clone was seen more than once but under ten times. CDR3 DNA sequence: TGTGCCAGCAGCTTGACGGACTATGGCTACACCTTC. It yields the protein CASSLTDYGYTF. V and J are TRBV5-4 and TRBJ1-2; D not certain. Germline CDR1 and CDR2: SGHNT and YYREEE (reference sequence). The CDR3 extends over 12 amino acids. V dropped 1 base and J dropped 3 bases, with 4 bases sitting between them.

The chain uses TRBV9 and TRBJ2-1; 9 bases align to TRBD1. The CDR3 is 15 residues long. V was clipped by 0 bases and J by 4 bases; unmatched bases: 2. Germline V lookup: CDR1 SGDLS, CDR2 YYNGEE. The CDR3 DNA reads as TGTGCCAGCAGCGTAGTAGGGACAGGGTACAATGAGCAGTTCTTC. It yields the protein CASSVVGTGYNEQFF.

This clone appeared a few times. This sequence joins TRBV5-1 and TRBJ1-6; 12 positions agree with TRBD1. The CDR3 runs 16 residues. Germline V gives CDR1 SGHRS, CDR2 YFSETQ. The V and J ends lost 3 bases and 10 bases, in that order; junction bases with no gene match: 8. The CDR3: CASSSPGTGGLSPLHF. As DNA, the CDR3 is TGCGCCAGCAGCTCGCCCGGGACAGGGGGCCTATCACCCCTCCACTTT.

With respect to this clone: One end of the junction fails to match germline, which may point to a read error. The V and J genes are TRBV4-2 and TRBJ2-1, with TRBD2 as a possible D gene (5 bases). The CDR3 sequence is 14 residues long. Germline CDR1 LGHNA, CDR2 YNFKEQ. CDR3 sequence: CAGSQLSGYNEQFF. The CDR3 nucleotides read TGTGCCGGCAGCCAACTAAGCGGCTACAATGAGCAGTTCTTC.

The rearrangement joins TRBV11-2 to TRBJ2-1; 8 positions match TRBD2. The germline gives CDR1 SGHAT, CDR2 FQNNGV. The CDR3 is 14 amino acids. The V segment lost 6 bases and the J segment 0 bases; nucleotides outside the gene matches: 1. CDR3 sequence (DNA): TGTGCCAGCAGGGGACTAGTCTCCTACAATGAGCAGTTCTTC. It codes for CASRGLVSYNEQFF.

The J gene is TRBJ1-5, the V gene TRBV27; D ambiguous. Trimming took 8 bases from V and 3 from J, leaving 23 bases between them. This CDR3 comprises 17 residues. Germline assignment: CDR1 MNHEY and CDR2 SMNVEV (reference sequence). The CDR3 coding sequence is TGTGCCAGCTCTCTTTTCCGTACAGACACTTCCAATCAGCCCCAGCATTTT. It codes for CASSLFRTDTSNQPQHF.

The chain uses TRBV11-2 and TRBJ1-3; D not certain. Trimming took off 5 bases at V and 0 bases at J, with 14 bases between the two ends. This CDR3 is 16 amino acids long. Germline V gene sequence: CDR1 SGHAT, CDR2 FQNNGV. CDR3 amino acids: CASSPRGQHSGNTIYF. The CDR3 DNA sequence: TGTGCCAGCAGCCCTCGAGGCCAACACTCTGGAAACACCATATATTTT. Combining the CDR3 with reference TRBV11-2 and TRBJ1-3 gives the whole variable domain EAGVAQSPRYKIIEKRQSVAFWCNPISGHATLYWYQQILGQGPKLLIQFQNNGVVDDSQLPKDRFSAERLKGVDSTLKIQPAKLEDSAVYLCASSPRGQHSGNTIYFGEGSWLTVV.

The chain joins TRBV27 to TRBJ1-4, with 8 bases lining up with TRBD1. This CDR3 contains 15 residues. Germline-derived CDR1 and CDR2 are MNHEY and SMNVEV (reference sequence). The junction had 9 bases not matched to a gene; V was cut back by 5 bases and J by 7 bases. The CDR3 region is CASSPPTGDIEKLFF. Here the CDR3 DNA reads TGTGCCAGCAGTCCCCCGACAGGGGATATTGAAAAACTGTTTTTT. Using reference TRBV27 and TRBJ1-4 for the parts outside the CDR3, the full variable domain is EAQVTQNPRYLITVTGKKLTVTCSQNMNHEYMSWYRQDPGLGLRQIYYSMNVEVTDKGDVPEGYKVSRKEKRNFPLILESPSPNQTSLYFCASSPPTGDIEKLFFGSGTQLSVL.

This rearrangement joins TRBV7-2 to TRBJ1-2; 7 nucleotides align to TRBD1. Germline lookup yields CDR1 SGHTA and CDR2 FQGNSA. V lost 2 bases, J lost 10 bases, and 7 bases stayed unmatched. The CDR3 sequence is 13 residues long. In DNA form, the CDR3 reads TGTGCCAGCAGCTTAAGCAGGGGGACCGACTACACCTTC. Its translation: CASSLSRGTDYTF.

The count of this clone is one. J is TRBJ2-4 and V is TRBV7-9; D gene uncertain. The CDR3 covers 13 residues. The germline V gene encodes CDR1 SEHNR and CDR2 FQNEAQ (reference sequence). V lost 3 bases and J 2 bases, leaving 5 bases between the germline ends. CDR3 protein: CASSFQSKNIQYF. CDR3 DNA: TGTGCCAGCAGCTTCCAGTCCAAAAACATTCAGTACTTC.

This clone appeared a few times. The gene calls are TRBV23-1 and TRBJ2-7; possible D gene TRBD1, 5 bases. TRBV23-1 counts as an open reading frame of uncertain function. The CDR3 extends over 14 amino acids. V was clipped by 7 bases and J by 5 bases, with 18 bases between them. CDR3 sequence reads: CASTRSVQGNEQYF. As DNA, the CDR3 is TGCGCCAGCACACGCTCCGTCCAGGGTAACGAGCAGTACTTC.

The chain links TRBV11-2 to TRBJ2-1; TRBD2 agrees at 11 bases. Germline V CDR1 and CDR2: SGHAT, FQNNGV. J gave up 4 bases and V 2 bases, and 4 bases lay outside the gene matches. The CDR3 is made up of 16 amino acids. This CDR3 is CASSLLRLAGYNEQFF. CDR3 coding DNA: TGTGCCAGCAGCTTACTTAGACTAGCGGGGTACAATGAGCAGTTCTTC.

The V call is TRBV10-3, the J call TRBJ2-7; no clear D. V gave up 0 bases and J gave up 3 bases, with 6 bases separating them. The germline gives CDR1 ENHRY, CDR2 SYGVKD. The length of the CDR3 is 13 residues. The DNA of the CDR3 is TGTGCCATCAGTGAGTCTGGCGGCTACGAGCAGTACTTC. Amino acid sequence: CAISESGGYEQYF.

This clone was found once. The chain links TRBV7-8 to TRBJ2-2, with 8 bases matching TRBD2. The germline V gene encodes CDR1 SGHVS and CDR2 FQNEAQ. The V segment lost 4 bases and the J segment 1 base; nucleotides outside the gene matches: 2. This CDR3 spans 15 amino acids. The CDR3 DNA reads TGTGCCAGCAGCTCTAGCGGGTTGAACACCGGGGAGCTGTTTTTT. Amino acids: CASSSSGLNTGELFF.

V and J are TRBV3-1 (or the pseudogene TRBV3-2) and TRBJ1-4; 7 positions agree with TRBD1. V dropped 1 base and J dropped 8; count of bases not matched to a gene: 7. CDR1 is LGHDT, CDR2 YNNKEL, per germline (reference sequence). This CDR3 is 15 amino acids long. The CDR3 reads CASSQATGDLEKLFF. The CDR3 DNA reads as TGTGCCAGCAGCCAAGCTACAGGGGATCTGGAAAAACTGTTTTTT.

This chain links TRBV3-1 (or the pseudogene TRBV3-2) with TRBJ2-7; TRBD2 might be the D (6 bases). Trimming took 4 bases from V and 3 from J, leaving 13 bases between them. This CDR3 spans 14 amino acids. Per the germline V gene, CDR1 is LGHDT and CDR2 is YNNKEL (reference sequence). For the CDR3, the DNA is TGTGCCAGCAGCCTCGCCCGGGGGAGCTACGAGCAGTACTTC. Residues: CASSLARGSYEQYF.

This chain uses TRBV24-1 with TRBJ2-1; 7 nucleotides match TRBD2. V shed 10 bases, J shed 6 bases, and the junction held 8 bases outside the gene matches. Per germline, CDR1 KGHDR and CDR2 SFDVKD. CDR3 length: 13 residues. The CDR3 sequence: CATGTTSRNEQFF. The CDR3 DNA follows: TGTGCCACGGGAACGACTAGCCGCAATGAGCAGTTCTTC.

The chain uses TRBV10-3 and TRBJ1-2; possible D gene TRBD1, 5 bases. V was pared by 7 bases and J by 0 bases, with 15 bases between. The CDR3 consists of 15 residues. CDR1 and CDR2 (germline): ENHRY, SYGVKD. CDR3 coding DNA: TGTGCCATCAACCCAGATGGGGCGCCTAACTATGGCTACACCTTC. Residues: CAINPDGAPNYGYTF.

The CDR3 bases are TGTGCCAGTAGTCCCCAACAGGGGGCGTACGAGCAGTACTTC. Translated: CASSPQQGAYEQYF. This chain joins TRBV19 and TRBJ2-7; 9 bases line up with TRBD1. J lost 4 bases, V lost 5 bases, and 6 bases had no gene match. CDR1 and CDR2 (germline): LNHDA, SQIVND (reference sequence). This CDR3 contains 14 residues.

This clone appeared a single time. The chain is built from TRBV14 and TRBJ2-3, with TRBD1 matching 7 bases. The germline V gene has CDR1 SGHDN and CDR2 FVKESK. This CDR3 contains 15 residues. Trimming cost V 0 bases and J 3 bases; bases outside gene matches: 3. CDR3 nucleotide sequence: TGTGCCAGCAGCCAAGAGCTACAGGGGACAGATACGCAGTATTTT. It is translated as CASSQELQGTDTQYF.

The chain employs TRBV7-8 and TRBJ2-6, with 9 bases fitting TRBD1. V trimming: 3 bases; J trimming: 2 bases; junction bases outside the gene matches: 8. CDR3 length equals 18 residues. From germline, CDR1 is SGHVS and CDR2 FQNEAQ. This CDR3 reads CASSFPGQGLTGANVLTF. CDR3 DNA sequence: TGTGCCAGCAGCTTCCCGGGACAGGGTTTAACTGGGGCCAACGTCCTGACTTTC.

This chain connects TRBV4-3 to TRBJ2-1; 7 positions agree with TRBD1. CDR3 length: 14 residues. Germline V gene sequence: CDR1 LGHNA, CDR2 YSLEER. Losses at the gene ends were 2 bases for V and 4 bases for J; bases not matched to a gene: 2. This CDR3 is CASSQLDRYNEQFF. Here the CDR3 DNA reads TGCGCCAGCAGCCAATTGGACAGGTACAATGAGCAGTTCTTC.

The V gene is TRBV19, the J gene TRBJ2-1, with 9 bases that match TRBD2. Germline CDR1 is LNHDA and CDR2 is SQIVND (reference sequence). This CDR3 has 16 amino acids. J lost 0 bases, V lost 4 bases, and 4 bases had no gene match. The chain's CDR3 is CASSTQAGGSYNEQFF. The CDR3 nucleotides are TGTGCCAGTAGTACCCAAGCGGGAGGCTCCTACAATGAGCAGTTCTTC.